A single TCR beta chain is shown here with its context. The data belong to a study of blood T cell repertoires in COVID-19. About the study: The origin of the acute and convalescent COVID-19 samples was the United States, Italy and Spain. PBMCs, B-cell-depleted T cells, or T cells provided the cDNA or gDNA that made up the material.

Clones were sequenced by immunoSEQ multiplex PCR, and TCRdb holds only the in-frame ones, with some missing. Among 200,000 to 300,000 clones listed, approximately 90% were seen once. Those who participated ranged in age from roughly 18 to 100 years and resided in 20 to 30 US areas. This CDR3 has 16 residues. The V gene's germline CDR1 is SGHVS and CDR2 FQNEAQ. V lost 1 base and J lost 8; bases outside the gene matches: 11. Sequenced: PBMCs or T cells enriched from blood (not recorded which). The chain employs TRBV7-8 and TRBJ2-1; 7 nucleotides agree with TRBD2. This TCR was recovered from a woman aged 40-49 years with acute COVID-19. This CDR3 reads CASSLERTRPFYEQFF. In nucleotides, the CDR3 is TGTGCCAGCAGCTTAGAAAGGACTAGACCGTTCTATGAGCAGTTCTTC.